This T cell receptor (beta chain) appears in the sequencing data of a study of T-cell reconstitution after alpha-beta-depleted transplantation in children. This clonotype came up a few times. V lost 5 bases and J lost 5; bases outside the gene matches: 5. This CDR3 is 14 amino acids long. The germline gives CDR1 LNHNV, CDR2 YYDKDF (reference sequence). The library targeted TCRbeta and was prepared with unique molecular identifiers. TCRdb analysed the PCR reads with MiXCR anew, one entry per CDR3 protein. The sample contains about 610,000 distinct CDR3 sequences, roughly a tenth of which appear only once.

V gene TRBV15 combines with J gene TRBJ1-2; 10 nucleotides agree with TRBD1. The sample consisted of PBMCs from the stem cell graft donor, taken from the stem cell graft. This clonotype was sampled from a human donor who donated a stem cell graft to a child with acute myeloid leukemia. The CDR3 loop reads CATSPRTGGYGYTF. Here the CDR3 DNA reads TGTGCCACCAGCCCCCGGACAGGGGGTTATGGCTACACCTTC.